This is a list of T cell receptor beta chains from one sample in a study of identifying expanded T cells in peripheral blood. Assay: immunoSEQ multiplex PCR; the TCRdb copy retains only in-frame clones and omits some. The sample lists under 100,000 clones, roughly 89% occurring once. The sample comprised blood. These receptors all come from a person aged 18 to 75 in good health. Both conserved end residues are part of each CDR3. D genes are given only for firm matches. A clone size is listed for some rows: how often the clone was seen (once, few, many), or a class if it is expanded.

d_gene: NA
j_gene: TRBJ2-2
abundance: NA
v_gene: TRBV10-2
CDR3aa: CASSDQSPQNGELFF
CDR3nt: TGCGCCAGCAGTGATCAATCCCCCCAAAACGGGGAGCTGTTTTTT

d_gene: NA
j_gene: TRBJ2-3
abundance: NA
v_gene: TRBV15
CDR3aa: CATSSLLGPRAVDTQYF
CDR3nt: TGTGCCACCAGCAGCCTTCTCGGTCCGAGGGCTGTAGATACGCAGTATTTT

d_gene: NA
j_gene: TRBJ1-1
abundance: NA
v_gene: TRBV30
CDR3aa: CAWSVNGRGGTEAFF
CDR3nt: TGTGCCTGGAGTGTAAACGGCAGGGGAGGCACTGAAGCTTTCTTT

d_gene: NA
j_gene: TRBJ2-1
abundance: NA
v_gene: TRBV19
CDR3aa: CASSSLELIYNEQFF
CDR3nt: TGTGCCAGTTCCTCCCTAGAGTTGATCTACAATGAGCAGTTCTTC

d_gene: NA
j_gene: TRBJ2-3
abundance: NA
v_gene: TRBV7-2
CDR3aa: CASSPPGSTDTQYF
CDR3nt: TGTGCCAGCAGCCCTCCAGGAAGCACAGATACGCAGTATTTT

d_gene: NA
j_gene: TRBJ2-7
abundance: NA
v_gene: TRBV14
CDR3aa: CASSQVPGGLAAYEQYF
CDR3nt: TGTGCCAGCAGCCAAGTCCCGGGGGGCCTGGCGGCCTACGAGCAGTACTTC

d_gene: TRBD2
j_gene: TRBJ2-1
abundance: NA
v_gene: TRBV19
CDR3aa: CASSRTRSRDEQFF
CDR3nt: TGTGCCAGTAGTAGGACTAGGTCACGGGATGAGCAGTTCTTC

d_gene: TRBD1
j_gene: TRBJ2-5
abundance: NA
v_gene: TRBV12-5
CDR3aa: CASGTQGPGETQYF
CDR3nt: TGTGCTAGTGGCACACAGGGGCCGGGAGAGACCCAGTACTTC

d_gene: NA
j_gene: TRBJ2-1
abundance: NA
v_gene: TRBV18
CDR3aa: CASSPQGQHYNEQFF
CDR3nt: TGTGCCAGCTCACCCCAAGGACAGCATTACAATGAGCAGTTCTTC

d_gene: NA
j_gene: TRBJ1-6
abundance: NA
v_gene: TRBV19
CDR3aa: CASSIGQLNSPLHF
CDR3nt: TGTGCCAGTAGTATAGGACAGTTAAATTCACCCCTCCACTTT

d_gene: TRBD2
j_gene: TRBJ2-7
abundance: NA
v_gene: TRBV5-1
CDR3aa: CASSLISGRADYEQYF
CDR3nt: TGCGCCAGCAGCTTGATTAGCGGGAGGGCCGACTACGAGCAGTACTTC

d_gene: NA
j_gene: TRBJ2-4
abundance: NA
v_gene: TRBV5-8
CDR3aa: CASRPLTKNIQYF
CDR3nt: TGTGCCAGCAGGCCCCTTACCAAAAACATTCAGTACTTC

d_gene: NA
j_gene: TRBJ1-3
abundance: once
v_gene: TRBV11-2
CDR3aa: CASSLGVASGNTIYF
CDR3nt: TGTGCCAGCAGCTTAGGGGTCGCTTCTGGAAACACCATATATTTT

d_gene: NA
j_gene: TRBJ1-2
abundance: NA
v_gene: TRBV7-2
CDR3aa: CASSPSLGGDGYTF
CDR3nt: TGTGCCAGCAGCCCTAGTCTTGGAGGGGATGGCTACACCTTC

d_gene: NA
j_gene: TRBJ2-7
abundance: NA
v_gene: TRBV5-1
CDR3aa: CASSQDISRAYEQYF
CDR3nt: TGCGCCAGCAGCCAGGACATCTCAAGGGCCTACGAGCAGTACTTC

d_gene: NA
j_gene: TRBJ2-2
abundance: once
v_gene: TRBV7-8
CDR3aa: CASSNSGPSNTGELFF
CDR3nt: TGTGCCAGCAGCAATAGCGGACCTTCGAACACCGGGGAGCTGTTTTTT

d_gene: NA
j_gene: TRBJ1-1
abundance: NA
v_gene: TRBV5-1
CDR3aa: CASRPNKNTEAFF
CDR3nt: TGCGCCAGCAGACCTAACAAGAACACTGAAGCTTTCTTT

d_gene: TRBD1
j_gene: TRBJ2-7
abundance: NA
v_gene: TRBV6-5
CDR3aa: CASTKDRGGHEQYF
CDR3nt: TGTGCCAGCACCAAAGACAGGGGTGGGCACGAGCAGTACTTC

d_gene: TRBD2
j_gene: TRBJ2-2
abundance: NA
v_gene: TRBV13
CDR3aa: CASSSLAGGPQNTGELFF
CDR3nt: TGTGCCAGCAGCTCCTTAGCGGGAGGGCCCCAGAACACCGGGGAGCTGTTTTTT

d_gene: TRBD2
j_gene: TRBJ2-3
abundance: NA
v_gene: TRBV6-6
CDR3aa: CASTHGRDTDTQYF
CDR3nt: TGTGCCAGCACCCACGGGAGGGACACAGATACGCAGTATTTT

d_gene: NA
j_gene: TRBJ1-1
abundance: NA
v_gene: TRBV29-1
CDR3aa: CSVERGANTEAFF
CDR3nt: TGCAGCGTTGAAAGAGGAGCGAACACTGAAGCTTTCTTT

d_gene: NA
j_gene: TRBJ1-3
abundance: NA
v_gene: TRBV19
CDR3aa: CASSSEGTDSGNTIYF
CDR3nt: TGTGCCAGTAGTAGCGAAGGGACGGACTCTGGAAACACCATATATTTT

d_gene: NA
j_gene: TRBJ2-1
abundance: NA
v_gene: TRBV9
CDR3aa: CASSVSGSSYNEQFF
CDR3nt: TGTGCCAGCAGCGTCAGCGGAAGCTCCTACAATGAGCAGTTCTTC

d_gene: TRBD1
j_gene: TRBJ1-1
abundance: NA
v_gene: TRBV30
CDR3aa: CAWRLGTGKMNTEAFF
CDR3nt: TGTGCCTGGAGACTTGGGACAGGGAAAATGAACACTGAAGCTTTCTTT

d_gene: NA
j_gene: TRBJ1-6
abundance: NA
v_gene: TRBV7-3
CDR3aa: CASSFGEVSPLHF
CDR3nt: TGTGCCAGCAGCTTCGGGGAGGTTTCACCCCTCCACTTT

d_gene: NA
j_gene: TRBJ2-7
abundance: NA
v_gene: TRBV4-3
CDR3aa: CASSQDSQGGYEQYF
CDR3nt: TGCGCCAGCAGCCAAGATTCCCAAGGTGGCTACGAGCAGTACTTC

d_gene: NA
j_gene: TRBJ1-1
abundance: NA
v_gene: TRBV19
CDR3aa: CASSIQRERTEAFF
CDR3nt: TGTGCCAGTAGTATTCAAAGGGAGAGGACTGAAGCTTTCTTT

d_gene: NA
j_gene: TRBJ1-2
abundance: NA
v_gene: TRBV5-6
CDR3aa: CASSSPGRTNYGYTF
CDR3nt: TGTGCCAGCAGCTCCCCGGGACGGACTAACTATGGCTACACCTTC

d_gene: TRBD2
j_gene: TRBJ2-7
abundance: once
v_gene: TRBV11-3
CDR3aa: CASSFYGGKSYEQYF
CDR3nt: TGTGCCAGCAGCTTTTACGGGGGGAAGTCCTACGAGCAGTACTTC

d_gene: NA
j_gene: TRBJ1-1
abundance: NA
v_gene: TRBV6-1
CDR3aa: CATTFGNTEAFF
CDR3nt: TGTGCCACCACCTTCGGAAACACTGAAGCTTTCTTT

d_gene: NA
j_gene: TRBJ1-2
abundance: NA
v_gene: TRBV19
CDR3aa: CASSIVNVGTAYGYTF
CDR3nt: TGTGCCAGTAGTATAGTCAACGTCGGAACAGCCTATGGCTACACCTTC

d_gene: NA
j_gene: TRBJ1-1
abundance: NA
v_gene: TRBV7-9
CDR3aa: CASSLAGVNTEAFF
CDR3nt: TGTGCCAGCAGCTTAGCCGGAGTGAACACTGAAGCTTTCTTT

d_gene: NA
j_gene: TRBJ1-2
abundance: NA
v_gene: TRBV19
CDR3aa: CASSMTVSGYTF
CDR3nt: TGTGCCAGTAGTATGACGGTCTCTGGCTACACCTTC

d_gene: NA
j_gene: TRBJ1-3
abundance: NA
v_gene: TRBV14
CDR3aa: CASSQPQGKGSGNTIYF
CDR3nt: TGTGCCAGCAGCCAGCCGCAGGGAAAGGGCTCTGGAAACACCATATATTTT

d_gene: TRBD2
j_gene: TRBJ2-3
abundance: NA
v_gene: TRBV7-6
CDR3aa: CASSLVPRGLAGWGADTQYF
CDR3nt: TGTGCCAGCAGCTTAGTCCCTCGGGGACTAGCGGGATGGGGCGCAGATACGCAGTATTTT

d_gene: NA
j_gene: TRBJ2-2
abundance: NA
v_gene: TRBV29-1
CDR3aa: CSVRYTGELFF
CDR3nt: TGCAGCGTACGGTACACCGGGGAGCTGTTTTTT

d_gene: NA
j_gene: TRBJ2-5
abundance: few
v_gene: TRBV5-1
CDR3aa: CASSLEETQYF
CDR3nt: TGCGCCAGCAGCTTGGAAGAGACCCAGTACTTC